This TCR beta chain was identified during a study of vaccination and CD4 T cells after COVID-19. Study in general: The convalescents, six males and four females, included two who were Hispanic. The study drew post-COVID samples a median about 100 days after diagnosis (range 35 to 161). The stimulus for the cells was overlapping spike peptides derived from SARS-CoV-2, HCoV-NL63, HCoV-OC43 and HCoV-229E.

Regarding this clonotype: Its antigen is not known.

V lost 3 bases to trimming and J lost 6 bases; unmatched junction nucleotides: 12. In germline, CDR1 is SGDLS, CDR2 YYNGEE. CDR3 length: 18 residues. Treatment denoted: roughly 11-day PBMC culture with coronavirus spike peptide pools or control peptides (ViraFEST assay). Researchers reported culturing approximately 2 million PBMCs per well with 8.5 to 10 IU/ml IL-2 and approximately 9.4 ug/ml peptide pools. Researchers used the Oncomine TCR Beta short-read assay to sequence DNA from cultured CD4+ T cells. From the PCR reads, TCRdb called clonotypes with MiXCR, one entry per CDR3 protein. The table has 12,000 or so distinct CDR3 sequences, 40% to 45% seen once.

The TCR comes from a human donor who had recovered from COVID-19. The specimen sequenced was CD4+ T cells from blood, cultured in vitro. The chain couples TRBV9 to TRBJ2-5, with 15 positions matching TRBD2. Here the CDR3 reads CASSAGPGLAGGGQTQYF. The CDR3 nucleotides read TGTGCCAGCAGCGCGGGACCGGGACTAGCGGGGGGCGGACAGACCCAGTACTTC.